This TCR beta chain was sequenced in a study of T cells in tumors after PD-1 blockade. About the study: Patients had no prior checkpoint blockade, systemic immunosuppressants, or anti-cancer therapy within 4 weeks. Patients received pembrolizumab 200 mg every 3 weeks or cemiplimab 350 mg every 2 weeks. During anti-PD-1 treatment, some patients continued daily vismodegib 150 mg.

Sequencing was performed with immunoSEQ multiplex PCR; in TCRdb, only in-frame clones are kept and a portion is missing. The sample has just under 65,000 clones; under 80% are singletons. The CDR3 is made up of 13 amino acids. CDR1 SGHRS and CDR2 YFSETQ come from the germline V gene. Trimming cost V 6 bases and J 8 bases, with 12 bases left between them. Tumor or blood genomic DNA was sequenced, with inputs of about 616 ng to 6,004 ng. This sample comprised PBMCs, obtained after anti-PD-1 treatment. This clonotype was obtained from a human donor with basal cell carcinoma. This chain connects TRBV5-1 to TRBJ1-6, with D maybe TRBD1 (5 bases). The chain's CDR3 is CASTSTGDSPLHF. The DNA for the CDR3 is TGCGCCAGCACCTCTACAGGAGATTCACCCCTCCACTTT.